This TCR beta chain was profiled in a study of OX40 agonist ivuxolimab in advanced cancers. Study-wide context: Ivuxolimab, an antibody acting as an agonist of OX40 (CD134), was used to treat patients. The study's findings and limits: Relative to CD4+, CD8+ T cells held more expanded clones on average.

Concerning this clone: The antigen is unknown.

Clones were read by immunoSEQ multiplex PCR, and TCRdb kept only the in-frame ones, dropping some. Among 80,000 to 95,000 clones listed, 86% were seen once. The CDR3 is 13 amino acids. CDR1 is SGDLS and CDR2 is YYNGEE in the germline V gene. V was clipped by 3 bases and J by 4 bases, with 8 bases between them. This specimen was CD4+ or CD8+ T cells sorted from blood, taken in a trial of the OX40 agonist ivuxolimab. This receptor was taken from an adult with an advanced solid tumor such as melanoma, head and neck, liver or kidney cancer. The V and J genes are TRBV9 and TRBJ1-5, with unresolved D. The DNA for the CDR3 is TGTGCCAGCAGCGGCGGGAGTAATCAGCCCCAGCATTTT. Protein: CASSGGSNQPQHF.